This T cell receptor (beta chain) emerged from a study of tissue T cells after allogeneic stem cell transplantation. CDR3 sequences, V/J genes, frequencies and template counts came from survey-depth TCRbeta sequencing. Using immunoSEQ multiplex PCR, the repertoire was profiled, and TCRdb retains in-frame clones only, with some absent. The sample carries some 48,000 clones, around 69% recorded once. Study outcomes and limitations: TCR repertoires tracked anatomic similarity, regardless of disease or transplant status. Blood and spleen captured only part of the tissue TCR repertoire. Shared clones across patients were few; motif clustering revealed tissue-specific shared signatures.

CDR1 and CDR2 (germline): SNHLY, FYNGKV (reference sequence). CDR3 length equals 15 residues. Trimming at V came to 2 bases and at J to 0 bases, leaving 1 base not matched to a gene. About this clone itself: Antigen unknown. Mouse gene names and germline throughout. The missing CDR3 end, 1 residue past where the read stops, is filled in from the germline J gene. Other DNA variants within this sample encode the same CDR3.

This chain connects TRBV3 to TRBJ2-4; 8 bases agree with TRBD2. This receptor was taken from a pool of C57BL/6 mice in good health. Material for sequencing was sorted cells pooled from one or two spleens. The part of the CDR3 DNA that was read is TGTGCCAGCAGCTTATTGGGGGGGAGTCAAAACACCTTGTAC. It codes for CASSLLGGSQNTLY. The whole CDR3 region reads CASSLLGGSQNTLYF.